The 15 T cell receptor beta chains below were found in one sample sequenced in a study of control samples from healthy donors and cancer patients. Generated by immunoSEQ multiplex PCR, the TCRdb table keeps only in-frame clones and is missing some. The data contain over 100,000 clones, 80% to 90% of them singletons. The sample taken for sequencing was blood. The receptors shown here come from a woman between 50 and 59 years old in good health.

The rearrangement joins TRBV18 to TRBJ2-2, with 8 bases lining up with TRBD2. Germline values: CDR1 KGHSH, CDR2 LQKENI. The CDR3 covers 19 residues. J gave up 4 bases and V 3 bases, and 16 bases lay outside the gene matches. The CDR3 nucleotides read TGTGCCAGCTCACCGGAGGCATACCAGGTAGCGGGGAGCACCGGGGAGCTGTTTTTT. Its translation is CASSPEAYQVAGSTGELFF.

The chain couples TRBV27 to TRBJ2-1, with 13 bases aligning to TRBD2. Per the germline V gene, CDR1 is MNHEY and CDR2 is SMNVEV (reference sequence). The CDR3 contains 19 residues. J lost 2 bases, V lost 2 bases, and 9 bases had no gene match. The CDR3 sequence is CASSLILAGGPVAYNEQFF. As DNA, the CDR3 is TGTGCCAGCAGTTTAATACTAGCGGGGGGGCCGGTCGCCTACAATGAGCAGTTCTTC.

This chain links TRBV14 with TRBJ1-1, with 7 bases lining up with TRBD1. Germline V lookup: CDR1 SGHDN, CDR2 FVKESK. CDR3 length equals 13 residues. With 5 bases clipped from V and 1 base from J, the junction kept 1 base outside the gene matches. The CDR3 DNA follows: TGTGCCAGCAGCTACAGGGGGAACACTGAAGCTTTCTTT. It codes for CASSYRGNTEAFF.

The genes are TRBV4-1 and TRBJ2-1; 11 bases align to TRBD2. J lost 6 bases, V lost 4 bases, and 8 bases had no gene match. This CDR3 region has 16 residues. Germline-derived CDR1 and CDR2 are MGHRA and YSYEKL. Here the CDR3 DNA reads TGCGCCAGCAGCCGACTAGCGGGGCGTGAAGGCAATGAGCAGTTCTTC. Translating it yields CASSRLAGREGNEQFF.

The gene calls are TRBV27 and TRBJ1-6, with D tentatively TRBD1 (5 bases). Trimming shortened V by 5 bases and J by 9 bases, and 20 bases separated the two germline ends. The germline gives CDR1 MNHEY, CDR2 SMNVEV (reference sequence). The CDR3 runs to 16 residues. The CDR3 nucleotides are TGTGCCAGCAGTCTTCAACTCAGGGCGGTCGGTTCACCCCTCCACTTT. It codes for CASSLQLRAVGSPLHF.

CDR3 in DNA: TGTGCCAGCAATTGGCAGTCAGAGACCCAGTACTTC. Protein: CASNWQSETQYF. The chain joins TRBV2 to TRBJ2-5; D call uncertain. Trimming stripped 7 bases from V and 4 bases from J, with 10 bases between. This CDR3 has 12 residues. Germline values: CDR1 SNHLY, CDR2 FYNNEI. The variable domain in full, completed from reference TRBV2 and TRBJ2-5, reads EPEVTQTPSHQVTQMGQEVILRCVPISNHLYFYWYRQILGQKVEFLVSFYNNEISEKSEIFDDQFSVERPDGSNFTLKIRSTKLEDSAMYFCASNWQSETQYFGPGTRLLVL.

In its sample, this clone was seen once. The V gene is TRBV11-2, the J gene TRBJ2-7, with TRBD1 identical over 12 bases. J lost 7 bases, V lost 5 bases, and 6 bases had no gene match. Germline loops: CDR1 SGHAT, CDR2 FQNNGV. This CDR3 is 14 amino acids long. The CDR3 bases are TGTGCCAGCAGCCCGGGACAGGGGGCGTGGGAGCAGTACGTC. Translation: CASSPGQGAWEQYV.

In DNA form, the CDR3 reads TGTGCCAGCAGTCTGACAGAGAACACCATATATTTT. Amino acids: CASSLTENTIYF. The V and J genes are TRBV6-6 and TRBJ1-3, with TRBD1 as a possible D gene (5 bases). Germline V gene data show CDR1 as MNHNY and CDR2 as SVGAGI (reference sequence). V was shortened by 5 bases and J by 7 bases, with 9 bases between the two germline ends. This CDR3 comprises 12 residues.

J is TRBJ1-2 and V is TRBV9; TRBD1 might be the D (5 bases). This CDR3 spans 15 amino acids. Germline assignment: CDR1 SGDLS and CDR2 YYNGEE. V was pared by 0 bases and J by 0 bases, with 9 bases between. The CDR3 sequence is CASSVEAGTNYGYTF. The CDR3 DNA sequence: TGTGCCAGCAGCGTAGAGGCAGGGACTAACTATGGCTACACCTTC.

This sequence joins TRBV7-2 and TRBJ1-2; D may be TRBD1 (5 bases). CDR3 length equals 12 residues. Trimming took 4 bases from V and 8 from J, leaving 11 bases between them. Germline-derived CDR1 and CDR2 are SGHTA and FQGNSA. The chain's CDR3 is CASSSFRDGYTF. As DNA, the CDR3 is TGTGCCAGCAGCTCTTTCAGGGACGGCTACACCTTC.

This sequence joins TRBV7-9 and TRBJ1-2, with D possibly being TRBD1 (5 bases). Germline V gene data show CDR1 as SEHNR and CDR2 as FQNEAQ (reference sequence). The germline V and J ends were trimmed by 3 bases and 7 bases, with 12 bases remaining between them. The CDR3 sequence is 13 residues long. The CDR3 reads CASSFGAGGGYTF. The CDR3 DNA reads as TGTGCCAGCAGCTTCGGGGCTGGGGGTGGCTACACCTTC.

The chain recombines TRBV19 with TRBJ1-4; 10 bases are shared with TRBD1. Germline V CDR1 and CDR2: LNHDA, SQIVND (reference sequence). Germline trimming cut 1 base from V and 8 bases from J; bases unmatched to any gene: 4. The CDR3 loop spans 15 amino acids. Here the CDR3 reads CASSIAGTGVEKLFF. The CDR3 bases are TGTGCCAGTAGTATAGCCGGGACAGGGGTGGAAAAACTGTTTTTT.

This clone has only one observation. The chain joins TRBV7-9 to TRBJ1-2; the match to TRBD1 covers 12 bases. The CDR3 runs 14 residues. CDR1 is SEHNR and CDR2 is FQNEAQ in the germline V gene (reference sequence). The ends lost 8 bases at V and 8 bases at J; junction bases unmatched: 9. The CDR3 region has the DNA TGTGCCAGCCGCGGGACAGGGGGCTCGGGAGGCTACACCTTC. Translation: CASRGTGGSGGYTF.

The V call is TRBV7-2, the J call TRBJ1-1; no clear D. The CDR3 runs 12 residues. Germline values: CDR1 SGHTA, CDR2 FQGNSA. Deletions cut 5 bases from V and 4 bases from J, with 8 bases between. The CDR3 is CASSKALTEAFF. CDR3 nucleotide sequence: TGTGCCAGCAGCAAGGCTCTCACTGAAGCTTTCTTT.

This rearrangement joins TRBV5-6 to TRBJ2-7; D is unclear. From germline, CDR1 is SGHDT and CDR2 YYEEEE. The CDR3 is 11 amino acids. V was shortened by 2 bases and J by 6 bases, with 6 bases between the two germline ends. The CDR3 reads CASSFSTEQYV. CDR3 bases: TGTGCCAGCAGCTTTAGTACCGAGCAGTACGTC.